The 22 T cell receptor beta chains in this list originate from one sample, sequenced in a study of blood T cells in healthy people across ages (dated by TCRdb to about 2015). The library was built by means of 5' RACE. Sequencing took place on an Illumina HiSeq 2500. A second PCR of about 7 to 12 cycles was run with a J-beta primer mix and a sample-barcoded 5' primer. TCRdb cleaned the public reads at Q25 with fastp, built clones with MiXCR and kept in-frame beta chains. Rows merge per CDR3 protein into single entries with the most common DNA and genes. The sample table holds 1.5 million to 1.8 million distinct CDR3 sequences, of which approximately 42% were seen once. The ten largest clones capture under 5% of the sample. The sample comprised blood. These receptors all come from a woman under 30 in good health.

This clonotype was found a few times. The V and J genes are TRBV30 and TRBJ2-7; TRBD1 matches 7 bases. Germline CDR1 is GTSNPN and CDR2 is SVGIG (reference sequence). The CDR3 covers 14 residues. The V and J ends lost 3 bases and 3 bases, in that order; junction bases with no gene match: 8. CDR3 bases: TGTGCCTGGAGCTCGACAGGGTCTTTCTACGAGCAGTACTTC. It encodes CAWSSTGSFYEQYF. Full variable domain (remainder filled in from reference TRBV30 and TRBJ2-7): SQTIHQWPATLVQPVGSPLSLECTVEGTSNPNLYWYRQAAGRGLQLLFYSVGIGQISSEVPQNLSASRPQDRQFILSSKKLLLSDSGFYLCAWSSTGSFYEQYFGPGTRLTVT.

This clonotype showed up just a few times. The rearrangement links TRBV29-1 to TRBJ2-7, with 8 bases fitting TRBD1. There are 15 residues in the CDR3. The junction had 10 bases not matched to a gene; V was cut back by 6 bases and J by 0 bases. The germline gives CDR1 SQVTM, CDR2 ANQGSEA. The CDR3 bases are TGCAGCGTCTTAGGGGGACAGGCGAGCTCCTACGAGCAGTACTTC. Its protein product is CSVLGGQASSYEQYF.

The chain carries TRBV12-3 or TRBV12-4 and TRBJ2-3, with D perhaps matching TRBD1 (6 bases). The ends were cut back, 5 bases at V and 5 bases at J, with 11 bases in the middle. The length of the CDR3 is 13 residues. The CDR3 region is CASSRDIGDTQYF. The CDR3 nucleotides read TGTGCCAGCAGTAGGGACATCGGAGATACGCAGTATTTT.

This clonotype was counted a few times. This chain's CDR3 is CASSPLSGLAGAADTQYF. In nucleotides, the CDR3 is TGTGCCAGCAGCCCCCTGTCGGGACTAGCGGGAGCTGCAGATACGCAGTATTTT. This chain links TRBV7-9 with TRBJ2-3; 14 bases match TRBD2. The CDR3 extends over 18 amino acids. Germline assignment: CDR1 SEHNR and CDR2 FQNEAQ (reference sequence). V shed 5 bases, J shed 4 bases, and the junction held 11 bases outside the gene matches.

This clonotype has only a few counts. The V call is TRBV11-2, the J call TRBJ2-1; no reliable D call. Germline CDR1 SGHAT, CDR2 FQNNGV. The V end was cut by 5 bases, the J end by 15 bases, with 11 bases between. The CDR3 extends over 10 amino acids. For the CDR3, the DNA is TGTGCCAGCAGCCAAACGAAGGCGTTCTTC. Protein product: CASSQTKAFF. The full variable domain, completed using reference TRBV11-2 and TRBJ2-1, is EAGVAQSPRYKIIEKRQSVAFWCNPISGHATLYWYQQILGQGPKLLIQFQNNGVVDDSQLPKDRFSAERLKGVDSTLKIQPAKLEDSAVYLCASSQTKAFFGPGTRLTVL.

The chain links TRBV20-1 to TRBJ2-6; no definite D call. With 3 bases removed from V and 2 bases from J, the gap between germline ends came to 5 bases. The germline V gene encodes CDR1 DFQATT and CDR2 SNEGSKA (reference sequence). The CDR3 sequence is 13 residues long. CDR3 in amino acids: CSASVTGANVLTF. The CDR3 coding sequence is TGCAGTGCTAGTGTGACTGGGGCCAACGTCCTGACTTTC.

This clonotype was detected only a few times. The chain links TRBV20-1 to TRBJ1-1; D remains ambiguous. The CDR3 has 15 residues. Trimming removed 0 bases at V and 3 bases at J, with 14 bases between. Germline CDR1 DFQATT, CDR2 SNEGSKA (reference sequence). The CDR3 DNA follows: TGCAGTGCTAGAGATTTTACGGGCTCCGACACTGAAGCTTTCTTT. This translates into CSARDFTGSDTEAFF.

The rearrangement joins TRBV9 to TRBJ2-1; a weak D match, TRBD2 (5 bases). CDR1 SGDLS and CDR2 YYNGEE come from the germline V gene. The CDR3 totals 15 residues. The V gene lost 0 bases and the J gene lost 5 bases, with 12 bases spanning the gap. CDR3 residues: CASSVGPLANNEQFF. CDR3 bases: TGTGCCAGCAGCGTAGGGCCGCTAGCTAACAATGAGCAGTTCTTC.

The chain employs TRBV20-1 and TRBJ1-4; weak D call: TRBD1 (6 bases). Germline V gene lookup returns CDR1 DFQATT and CDR2 SNEGSKA (reference sequence). Trimming removed 0 bases at V and 11 bases at J, with 16 bases between. The CDR3 sequence is 14 residues long. Written as DNA, the CDR3 is TGCAGTGCTAGAGATCGGCTACGGCAGGGGAAACTGTTTTTT. Translation gives CSARDRLRQGKLFF.

This clonotype was picked up a small number of times. The chain is built from TRBV20-1 and TRBJ2-2, with D possibly being TRBD1 (5 bases). This CDR3 spans 14 amino acids. Germline lookup yields CDR1 DFQATT and CDR2 SNEGSKA (reference sequence). V shed 5 bases and J shed 0 bases, with 10 bases lying between them. The CDR3 sequence is CSAADNSNTGELFF. CDR3 sequence (DNA): TGCAGTGCTGCGGACAATTCGAACACCGGGGAGCTGTTTTTT.

The chain joins TRBV4-2 to TRBJ1-3; D is unresolved. V lost 0 bases and J 0 bases, leaving 9 bases between the germline ends. The CDR3 is made up of 16 amino acids. Germline CDR1 and CDR2: LGHNA and YNFKEQ. Written as DNA, the CDR3 is TGTGCCAGCAGCCAAGAGGAGGGTAACTCTGGAAACACCATATATTTT. It specifies CASSQEEGNSGNTIYF.

There are a few counts of this clonotype. The chain employs TRBV6-2 or TRBV6-3 and TRBJ2-7; 9 nucleotides align to TRBD1. V dropped 8 bases and J dropped 1; count of bases not matched to a gene: 3. CDR3 length equals 13 residues. Germline V lookup: CDR1 MNHEY, CDR2 SVGEGT. The CDR3 sequence is CASAGTGSYEQYF. For the CDR3, the DNA is TGTGCCAGCGCCGGGACAGGGTCCTACGAGCAGTACTTC.

J is TRBJ2-1 and V is TRBV12-3 or TRBV12-4; D assignment may be TRBD1 or TRBD2 (5 bases each). The DNA end is a closer match to TRBJ2-7, so the J assignment may be wrong. This CDR3 is 14 amino acids long. CDR3 sequence (DNA): TGTGCCAGCAGTTGGGACGGCACAGACAATGAGCAGTACTTC. Translated: CASSWDGTDNEQYF.

V and J are TRBV5-1 and TRBJ2-7; no clear D gene. Germline CDR1 reads SGHRS; CDR2 reads YFSETQ. The CDR3 is 11 residues long. Trimming shortened V by 4 bases and J by 6 bases, and 8 bases separated the two germline ends. This chain's CDR3 is CASSVGPEQYF. CDR3 in DNA: TGCGCCAGCAGCGTTGGACCCGAGCAGTACTTC. The full variable domain, in which reference TRBV5-1 and TRBJ2-7 provide the parts outside the CDR3, is KAGVTQTPRYLIKTRGQQVTLSCSPISGHRSVSWYQQTPGQGLQFLFEYFSETQRNKGNFPGRFSGRQFSNSRSEMNVSTLELGDSALYLCASSVGPEQYFGPGTRLTVT.

The count of this clonotype is one. The CDR3 sequence is CASSLLGGHNEQFF. The CDR3 DNA is TGTGCCAGCAGCTTATTAGGGGGGCACAATGAGCAGTTCTTC. V usage is TRBV11-2 and J usage is TRBJ2-1, with D tentatively TRBD1 or TRBD2 (6 bases each). Germline assignment: CDR1 SGHAT and CDR2 FQNNGV. The CDR3 loop spans 14 amino acids. With 2 bases removed from V and 5 bases from J, the gap between germline ends came to 10 bases.

The chain combines TRBV11-2 with TRBJ1-2; no definite D call. Trimming cost V 5 bases and J 7 bases, with 17 bases left between them. CDR1 is SGHAT and CDR2 is FQNNGV in the germline V gene. The CDR3 is made up of 14 amino acids. CDR3 sequence reads: CASSLSAERGGYTF. In DNA, the CDR3 is TGTGCCAGCAGCCTATCCGCGGAAAGAGGTGGCTACACCTTC.

This chain's CDR3 is CAEDWGDRVGTEAFF. DNA for the CDR3: TGCGCCGAGGATTGGGGGGACAGGGTGGGCACTGAAGCTTTCTTT. V usage is TRBV4-3 and J usage is TRBJ1-1; 9 bases are a match to TRBD1. The germline V gene encodes CDR1 LGHNA and CDR2 YSLEER. J lost 4 bases, V lost 11 bases, and 14 bases had no gene match. The CDR3 covers 15 residues.

This clonotype was found a few times. The chain carries TRBV12-3 or TRBV12-4 and TRBJ2-7; TRBD2 is a possible D gene (5 bases). This CDR3 region has 15 residues. Trimming cost V 1 base and J 2 bases, with 12 bases left between them. The CDR3 DNA is TGTGCCAGCAGTTTAGGGGTTCGGGGAACCTACGAGCAGTACTTC. Amino acid sequence: CASSLGVRGTYEQYF.

The chain carries TRBV27 and TRBJ2-7; D tentatively fits TRBD1 or TRBD2 (5 bases each). This CDR3 contains 16 residues. V lost 4 bases, J lost 2 bases, and 18 bases lay in between. Germline CDR1 and CDR2: MNHEY and SMNVEV (reference sequence). The CDR3 protein is CASSSFGGPKPYEQYF. CDR3 in DNA: TGTGCCAGCAGTTCCTTTGGGGGACCTAAGCCCTACGAGCAGTACTTC.

V usage is TRBV6-1 and J usage is TRBJ2-7; D perhaps matches TRBD1 (6 bases). The ends were cut back, 1 base at V and 4 bases at J, with 14 bases in the middle. Germline V gene lookup returns CDR1 MNHNS and CDR2 SASEGT. The CDR3 has 15 amino acids. CDR3 sequence: CASSEGETGAYEQYF. CDR3 sequence (DNA): TGTGCCAGCAGTGAAGGTGAGACAGGCGCTTACGAGCAGTACTTC.

This clonotype was found a few times. The J gene is TRBJ1-2, the V gene TRBV6-5; 9 bases line up with TRBD1. The CDR3 is made up of 13 amino acids. The junction had 5 bases not matched to a gene; V was cut back by 5 bases and J by 7 bases. The germline V gene has CDR1 MNHEY and CDR2 SVGAGI. CDR3 nucleotides: TGTGCCAGCAGTCCTCCGGGACAGGGTGGCTACACCTTC. The encoded protein is CASSPPGQGGYTF.

This clonotype showed up just a few times. V gene TRBV20-1 combines with J gene TRBJ2-7; D is unresolved. Trimming pared 0 bases from V and 7 bases from J, leaving 19 bases between. The CDR3 totals 15 residues. CDR1 and CDR2 (germline): DFQATT, SNEGSKA (reference sequence). The chain's CDR3 is CSARDRFTTSIEQYF. DNA for the CDR3: TGCAGTGCTAGAGATCGGTTTACTACGTCAATTGAGCAGTACTTC.